The clone carrying this TCR beta chain came up a few times. Its antigen is still unknown. The sample is drawn from a study of T cell repertoires in cytomegalovirus infection. About the research overall: Well-studied HLA-B-restricted CMV epitopes were used in the study alongside recently identified HLA-C-restricted ones. CMV infection plus the matching HLA type was flagged by public TCR beta signatures.

Study results and caveats: CMV-specific TCR beta clonotypes restricted by HLA-C dominated the ex vivo response. Based on cumulative public TCR beta family frequency, carriers of CMV plus the relevant HLA were identified.

This CDR3 region has 13 residues. Germline lookup yields CDR1 MGHRA and CDR2 YSYEKL. Trimming pared 2 bases from V and 7 bases from J, leaving 9 bases between. TCRdb re-called the reads with MiXCR, one entry per CDR3 protein. The sample shows about 330,000 distinct CDR3 sequences, roughly 36% of them seen only once. The chain joins TRBV4-1 to TRBJ1-5; no definite D call. The material was cultured PBMCs, obtained from culture after CMV antigen stimulation. This receptor was identified in a human donor in good health (CMV status not recorded). Some clones in this sample may be carry-over from other donors' samples. The CDR3 DNA reads TGCGCCAGCAGCCAACCCGCAAACCAGCCCCAGCATTTT. Its translation is CASSQPANQPQHF.